Below are 14 T cell receptor beta chains sequenced from a single sample in a study of cytotoxic CD8 clonotypes in ibrutinib-treated CLL. The method was immunoSEQ multiplex PCR; TCRdb's version includes in-frame clones alone and lacks a portion of them. The sample lists almost 250,000 clones; 70% were seen once. Specimen: PBMCs, collected after 24 months of ibrutinib treatment. Every receptor here comes from a human donor with chronic lymphocytic leukemia.

The J gene is TRBJ2-1, the V gene TRBV9; D is unclear. Trimming left V 0 bases short and J 7 bases short, with 8 bases between. CDR1 is SGDLS and CDR2 is YYNGEE in the germline V gene. The CDR3 is 13 amino acids. The DNA for the CDR3 is TGTGCCAGCAGCGTAGGTGGGCTGAATGAGCAGTTCTTC. Translating gives CASSVGGLNEQFF.

The V and J genes are TRBV6-6 and TRBJ2-3, with TRBD2 matching 7 bases. Losses at the gene ends were 8 bases for V and 2 bases for J; bases not matched to a gene: 7. The CDR3 covers 14 residues. Germline-derived CDR1 and CDR2 are MNHNY and SVGAGI (reference sequence). This CDR3 reads CASGPTSDTDTQYF. CDR3 nucleotides: TGTGCCAGCGGTCCCACTAGCGACACAGATACGCAGTATTTT.

V and J are TRBV29-1 and TRBJ2-3, with D perhaps matching TRBD1 or TRBD2 (7 bases each). V lost 6 bases, J lost 5 bases, and 12 bases lay in between. The CDR3 loop spans 12 amino acids. Germline assignment: CDR1 SQVTM and CDR2 ANQGSEA. CDR3 bases: TGCAGCGTCCAGGGGGGGATAGATACGCAGTATTTT. It specifies CSVQGGIDTQYF.

J is TRBJ2-5 and V is TRBV29-1; no definite D call. This CDR3 region has 12 residues. The V gene's germline CDR1 is SQVTM and CDR2 ANQGSEA. The CDR3 sequence: CTAFLAAETQYF. CDR3 DNA sequence: TGCACCGCCTTCCTGGCAGCAGAGACCCAGTACTTC.

The V gene is TRBV19, the J gene TRBJ2-6; no firm D call. The CDR3 consists of 11 residues. Germline assignment: CDR1 LNHDA and CDR2 SQIVND (reference sequence). Deletions cut 5 bases from V and 13 bases from J, with 9 bases between. CDR3 nucleotides: TGTGCCAGTAGTCTAGGGCTGGTCCTGACTTTC. It codes for CASSLGLVLTF.

The chain employs TRBV9 and TRBJ2-5; weak D call: TRBD2 (5 bases). CDR1 SGDLS and CDR2 YYNGEE come from the germline V gene. The CDR3 runs 12 residues. Trimming pared 5 bases from V and 5 bases from J, leaving 10 bases between. Written as DNA, the CDR3 is TGTGCCAGCAGTTACGAGGGCGAGACCCAGTACTTC. This encodes CASSYEGETQYF.

CDR3 loop: CASSQDLGRGVAKNIQYF. The DNA for the CDR3 is TGCGCCAGCAGCCAAGATTTAGGCAGGGGGGTTGCCAAAAACATTCAGTACTTC. The chain joins TRBV4-1 to TRBJ2-4, with D possibly being TRBD1 (7 bases). The CDR3 runs 18 residues. V lost 0 bases and J 1 base, leaving 16 bases between the germline ends. Germline V gene data show CDR1 as MGHRA and CDR2 as YSYEKL.

This clone showed up just a few times. The chain carries TRBV4-2 and TRBJ1-5, with D hard to call. The CDR3 has 15 residues. Deletions cut 0 bases from V and 7 bases from J, with 13 bases between. The germline CDR1 and CDR2 sequences are LGHNA and YNFKEQ. CDR3 DNA: TGTGCCAGCAGCCAAGATGGGCAGGAGGACCAGCCCCAGCATTTT. Translated: CASSQDGQEDQPQHF.

This chain joins TRBV28 and TRBJ1-5; 8 bases line up with TRBD1. After removal of 4 bases from V and 7 bases from J, the junction contained 12 bases not matched to a gene. The germline V gene has CDR1 MDHEN and CDR2 SYDVKM. The CDR3 spans 16 residues. The CDR3 DNA reads as TGTGCCAGCAGTTCCTCCGGACAGGGAGGGATACAGCCCCAGCATTTT. Its translation is CASSSSGQGGIQPQHF.

The V gene is TRBV5-1, the J gene TRBJ1-1; TRBD1 matches at 8 bases. Trimming took 5 bases from V and 7 from J; bases not matched to a gene: 7. The CDR3 extends over 13 amino acids. Germline loops: CDR1 SGHRS, CDR2 YFSETQ. The CDR3 loop reads CASRTGASYEAFF. The CDR3 DNA is TGCGCCAGCAGGACAGGGGCCAGCTATGAAGCTTTCTTT.

The table lists this clone with a count of one. J is TRBJ2-7 and V is TRBV6-5; D remains unclear. Germline V gene sequence: CDR1 MNHEY, CDR2 SVGAGI. Trimming took off 0 bases at V and 0 bases at J, with 9 bases between the two ends. The CDR3 is 15 residues long. CDR3: CASSYSFAVSYEQYF. CDR3 DNA sequence: TGTGCCAGCAGTTACTCGTTCGCCGTCTCCTACGAGCAGTACTTC.

CDR3 DNA: TGTGCCAGCACCTGGGGGCTAGCGGGAGTTGAGCAGTTCTTC. It specifies CASTWGLAGVEQFF. The J gene is TRBJ2-1, the V gene TRBV21-1; the table gives TRBD2 as D, unverified against the DNA. TRBV21-1 is shown as a pseudogene. This CDR3 contains 14 residues.

The chain has TRBV19 and TRBJ2-5, with D tentatively TRBD1 (6 bases). The CDR3 consists of 14 residues. Germline CDR1 and CDR2: LNHDA and SQIVND (reference sequence). V lost 6 bases and J lost 5, with 16 bases in between. CDR3 protein: CASSNRQARETQYF. The CDR3 DNA is TGTGCCAGTAGCAACCGACAGGCGCGGGAGACCCAGTACTTC.

The chain employs TRBV29-1 and TRBJ2-5; D is ambiguous. V gave up 0 bases and J gave up 5 bases, with 10 bases separating them. The CDR3 extends over 13 amino acids. Germline V CDR1 and CDR2: SQVTM, ANQGSEA. The CDR3 region is CSVEDLVRETQYF. CDR3 bases: TGCAGCGTTGAAGACCTGGTCCGCGAGACCCAGTACTTC.